This T cell receptor beta chain was recorded in a study of shared clonotypes between healthy human individuals. The protocol was immunoSEQ multiplex PCR, while the TCRdb copy is restricted to in-frame clones and leaves out a portion. Among around 1.6 million clones listed, about 98% were seen once. The germline gives CDR1 SGHVS, CDR2 FNYEAQ. V shed 0 bases and J shed 0 bases, with 5 bases lying between them. CDR3 size: 15 residues. Sequencing input: naive CD4+ T cells sorted from blood. Subset indicated: CD45RA+ positively selected. This TCR was recovered from a man younger than 40 in good health. The chain couples TRBV7-6 to TRBJ2-2; no clear D gene. The CDR3 DNA reads TGTGCCAGCAGCTTAGCCCATGCGAACACCGGGGAGCTGTTTTTT. Translating gives CASSLAHANTGELFF.